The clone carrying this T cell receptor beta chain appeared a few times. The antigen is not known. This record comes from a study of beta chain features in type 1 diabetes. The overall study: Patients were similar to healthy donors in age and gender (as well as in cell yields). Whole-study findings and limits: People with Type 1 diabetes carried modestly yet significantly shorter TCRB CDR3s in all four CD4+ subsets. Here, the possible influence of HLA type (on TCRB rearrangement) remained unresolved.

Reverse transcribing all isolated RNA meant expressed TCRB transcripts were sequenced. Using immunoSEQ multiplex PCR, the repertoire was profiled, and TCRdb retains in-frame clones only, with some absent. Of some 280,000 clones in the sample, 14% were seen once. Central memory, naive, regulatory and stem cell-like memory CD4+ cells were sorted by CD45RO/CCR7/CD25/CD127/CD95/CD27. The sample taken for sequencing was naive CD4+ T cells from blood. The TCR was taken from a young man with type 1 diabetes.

This chain's CDR3 is CASAPGSTDTQYF. The CDR3, as DNA: TGTGCCAGTGCCCCAGGAAGCACAGATACGCAGTATTTT. The chain has TRBV19 and TRBJ2-3, with D uncertain. Germline assignment: CDR1 LNHDA and CDR2 SQIVND (reference sequence). The CDR3 has 13 residues. With 8 bases removed from V and 0 bases from J, the gap between germline ends came to 9 bases.